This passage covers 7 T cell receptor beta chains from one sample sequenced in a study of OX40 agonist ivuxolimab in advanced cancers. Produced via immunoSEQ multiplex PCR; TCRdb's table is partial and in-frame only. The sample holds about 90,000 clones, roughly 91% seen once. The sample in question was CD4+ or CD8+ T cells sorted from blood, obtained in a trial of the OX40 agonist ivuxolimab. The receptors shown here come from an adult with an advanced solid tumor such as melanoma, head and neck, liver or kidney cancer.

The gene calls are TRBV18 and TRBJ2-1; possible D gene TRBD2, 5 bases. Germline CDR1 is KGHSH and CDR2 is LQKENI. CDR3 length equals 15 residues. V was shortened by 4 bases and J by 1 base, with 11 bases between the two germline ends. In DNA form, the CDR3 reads TGTGCCAGCTCACAAACCGGGATTTCCTACAATGAGCAGTTCTTC. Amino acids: CASSQTGISYNEQFF.

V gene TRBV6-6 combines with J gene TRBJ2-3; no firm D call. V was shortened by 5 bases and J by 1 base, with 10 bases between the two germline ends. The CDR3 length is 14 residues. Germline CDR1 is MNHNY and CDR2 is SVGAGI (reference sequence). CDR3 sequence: CASSPQLGTDTQYF. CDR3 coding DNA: TGTGCCAGCAGTCCGCAGTTGGGCACAGATACGCAGTATTTT.

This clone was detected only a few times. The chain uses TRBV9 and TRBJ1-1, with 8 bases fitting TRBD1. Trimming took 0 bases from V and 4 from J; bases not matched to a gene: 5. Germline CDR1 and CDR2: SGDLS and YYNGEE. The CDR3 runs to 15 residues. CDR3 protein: CASSVVDRGFTEAFF. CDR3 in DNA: TGTGCCAGCAGCGTAGTTGACAGGGGATTCACTGAAGCTTTCTTT.

CDR3 in amino acids: CASSQGQGGTEAFF. CDR3 nucleotide sequence: TGTGCCAGCTCACAGGGACAGGGGGGCACTGAAGCTTTCTTT. The chain joins TRBV18 to TRBJ1-1; the match to TRBD1 covers 11 bases. The CDR3 contains 14 residues. V lost 4 bases to trimming and J lost 4 bases; unmatched junction nucleotides: 2. Germline V lookup: CDR1 KGHSH, CDR2 LQKENI.

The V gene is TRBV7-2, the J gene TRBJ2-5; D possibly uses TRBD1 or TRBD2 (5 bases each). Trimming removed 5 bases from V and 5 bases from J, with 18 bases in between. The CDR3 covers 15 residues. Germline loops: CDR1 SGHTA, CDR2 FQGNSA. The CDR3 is CASSTSSGRAETQYF. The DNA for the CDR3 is TGTGCCAGCAGCACTAGTTCCGGCAGGGCCGAGACCCAGTACTTC.

This chain's CDR3 is CASSLAGLANEQFF. The CDR3 nucleotides are TGCGCCAGCAGCTTGGCGGGACTAGCCAATGAGCAGTTCTTC. J is TRBJ2-1 and V is TRBV5-1; 9 nucleotides agree with TRBD2. The CDR3 covers 14 residues. In germline, CDR1 is SGHRS, CDR2 YFSETQ. Trimming removed 0 bases from V and 6 bases from J; junction bases left unmatched: 1.

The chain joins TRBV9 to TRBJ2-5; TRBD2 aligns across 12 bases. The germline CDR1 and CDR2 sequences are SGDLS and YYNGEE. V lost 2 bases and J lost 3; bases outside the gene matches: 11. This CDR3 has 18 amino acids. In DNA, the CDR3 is TGTGCCAGCAGCGTGCTGGGACTAGCGGGCCTTGATAAAGAGACCCAGTACTTC. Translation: CASSVLGLAGLDKETQYF.